The clone carrying this TCR beta chain was detected many times. This entry is derived from a study of T cells in Graves' hyperthyroidism and ophthalmopathy. The CDR3 sequence is 15 residues long. Germline V CDR1 and CDR2: SGHVS, FQNEAQ. V was cut by 5 bases and J by 0 bases, with 13 bases left in between. RNA transcripts gave rise to amplified TCR beta CDR3 regions. First-round RT-PCR with HTBI primers amplified the TCR CDR3 region. Via MiXCR, TCRdb re-called the multiplex PCR reads, giving one row per CDR3 protein. Here the sample spans 660,000 or so distinct CDR3 sequences, less than 45% being singletons.

Sequencing was performed on peripheral blood or thyroid tissue (not recorded which). This rearrangement joins TRBV7-8 to TRBJ1-2; D remains unclear. The sequence was obtained from an adult man with Graves' disease, either hyperthyroidism or ophthalmopathy (not recorded which). The CDR3 loop reads CASSPTTIANYGYTF. The DNA for the CDR3 is TGTGCCAGCAGCCCAACGACAATAGCTAACTATGGCTACACCTTC.